This TCR beta chain was captured by sequencing in a study of blood T cell repertoires in COVID-19. Study-wide background: From T cells, B-cell-depleted T cells, or PBMCs came the material, which was cDNA or gDNA.

In its sample, this clone was seen once. Clones were read by immunoSEQ multiplex PCR, and TCRdb kept only the in-frame ones, dropping some. The data show approximately 230,000 clones, with approximately 88% seen just once and 6.3% held by the top ten. This CDR3 contains 11 residues. Germline CDR1 SQVTM, CDR2 ANQGSEA. The V gene lost 4 bases and the J gene lost 6 bases, with 9 bases spanning the gap. The rearrangement joins TRBV29-1 to TRBJ1-2; weak D call: TRBD1 (5 bases). This sequence was found in a woman younger than 45 with COVID-19, enrolled during active disease. Sequencing was done on a sample of peripheral blood. DNA of the CDR3: TGCAGCGTTGGGCCGGGGGATGGCTACACCTTC. Translation gives CSVGPGDGYTF.